These 18 T cell receptor beta chains share one sample of origin, sequenced in a study of PD-L1 blockade in urothelial cancer. TCRdb's copy holds only in-frame clones and misses some; the assay was immunoSEQ multiplex PCR. The sample consists of 50,000 or so clones, around 79% of them appearing once. Time point noted: pretreatment peripheral blood. Material: PBMCs, obtained around atezolizumab (anti-PD-L1) treatment. The receptors were gathered from a man between 65 and 85 years old with urothelial cancer.

The chain couples TRBV28 to TRBJ2-5; TRBD1 agrees at 9 bases. The V gene end was trimmed by 2 bases and the J gene end by 5 bases; junction bases not matched to a gene: 12. The germline V gene encodes CDR1 MDHEN and CDR2 SYDVKM. This CDR3 is built from 17 residues. CDR3 protein: CASSLIPRDREVETQYF. CDR3 coding DNA: TGTGCCAGCAGTTTAATTCCACGGGACAGGGAGGTGGAGACCCAGTACTTC.

The chain recombines TRBV5-1 with TRBJ1-2; D not certain. Germline CDR1 reads SGHRS; CDR2 reads YFSETQ. This CDR3 contains 14 residues. The germline V and J ends were trimmed by 4 bases and 6 bases, with 16 bases remaining between them. Here the CDR3 DNA reads TGCGCCAGCAGCGCGGATCCCAGAGGTAATGGCTACACCTTC. Its translation is CASSADPRGNGYTF.

The rearrangement links TRBV7-2 to TRBJ1-1; a weak D match, TRBD1 (5 bases). Germline CDR1 reads SGHTA; CDR2 reads FQGNSA. Trimming removed 1 base from V and 5 bases from J, with 14 bases in between. CDR3 length: 15 residues. The CDR3 DNA reads TGTGCCAGCAGCTTAGGGGTAGGGGTGTGGACTGAAGCTTTCTTT. Its protein is CASSLGVGVWTEAFF.

The chain recombines TRBV5-4 with TRBJ2-7; 13 nucleotides agree with TRBD2. Germline V CDR1 and CDR2: SGHNT, YYREEE (reference sequence). The CDR3 extends over 18 amino acids. V gave up 4 bases and J gave up 4 bases; unmatched junction bases: 14. The CDR3 nucleotides are TGTGCCAGCAGCCCAAGGAAGACTAGCGGGGGGTCTGCGTACGAGCAGTACTTC. Its translation: CASSPRKTSGGSAYEQYF.

The chain uses TRBV4-2 and TRBJ2-1, with a tentative D call TRBD2 (5 bases). Germline CDR1 is LGHNA and CDR2 is YNFKEQ. The CDR3 length is 15 residues. The V gene lost 1 base and the J gene lost 5 bases, with 12 bases spanning the gap. The CDR3, as DNA: TGTGCCAGCAGCCAAGTCGACTACGTGAACAATGAGCAGTTCTTC. The encoded protein is CASSQVDYVNNEQFF.

The chain links TRBV6-6 to TRBJ2-7, with 10 bases fitting TRBD1. Germline values: CDR1 MNHNY, CDR2 SVGAGI (reference sequence). CDR3 length: 14 residues. Trimming removed 6 bases from V and 3 bases from J; junction bases left unmatched: 5. This CDR3 is CASRSRDRGYEQYF. CDR3 DNA: TGTGCCAGCAGGTCTAGGGACAGGGGCTACGAGCAGTACTTC.

This clone was counted a few times. The V and J genes are TRBV6-5 and TRBJ1-5; D is unclear. Germline V gene data show CDR1 as MNHEY and CDR2 as SVGAGI. Trimming cost V 6 bases and J 7 bases, with 13 bases left between them. The CDR3 spans 13 residues. CDR3 in amino acids: CASSYEWSQPQHF. CDR3 coding DNA: TGTGCCAGCAGCTACGAGTGGAGCCAGCCCCAGCATTTT.

The V call is TRBV6-1, the J call TRBJ1-1; weak D call: TRBD1 (5 bases). Germline lookup yields CDR1 MNHNS and CDR2 SASEGT. The CDR3 sequence is 14 residues long. V lost 6 bases and J lost 4, with 15 bases in between. CDR3 bases: TGTGCCAGCAGCTTTCGAGACAGCCTCACTGAAGCTTTCTTT. Its translation: CASSFRDSLTEAFF.

J is TRBJ1-4 and V is TRBV19; D possibly corresponds to TRBD1 (5 bases). The CDR3 is made up of 15 amino acids. The germline V gene has CDR1 LNHDA and CDR2 SQIVND (reference sequence). The V end lost 2 bases, the J end lost 5 bases, and 12 bases lay between the germline ends. CDR3 nucleotides: TGTGCCAGTAGTATACGGCAGGGTACCAATGAAAAACTGTTTTTT. Protein sequence: CASSIRQGTNEKLFF.

The V and J genes are TRBV6-6 and TRBJ2-7; tentative D call: TRBD2 (6 bases). The CDR3 is 14 residues long. V was clipped by 8 bases and J by 2 bases, with 16 bases between them. Germline loops: CDR1 MNHNY, CDR2 SVGAGI (reference sequence). This CDR3 reads CASGGGGTPYEQYF. Here the CDR3 DNA reads TGTGCCAGCGGAGGTGGCGGGACTCCCTACGAGCAGTACTTC.

This clone has a single count. The chain recombines TRBV11-3 with TRBJ2-2; D is perhaps TRBD2 (6 bases). The CDR3 length is 16 residues. In germline, CDR1 is SGHNT, CDR2 YENEEA. V was cut by 2 bases and J by 6 bases, with 16 bases left in between. The CDR3, as DNA: TGTGCCAGCAGCTTACCAGCGGGCCGGGGCCCCGGGGAGCTGTTTTTT. Its translation: CASSLPAGRGPGELFF.

V usage is TRBV28 and J usage is TRBJ1-5; 8 bases are shared with TRBD1. Germline-derived CDR1 and CDR2 are MDHEN and SYDVKM. The V gene end was trimmed by 6 bases and the J gene end by 2 bases; junction bases not matched to a gene: 6. This CDR3 is 15 amino acids long. DNA for the CDR3: TGTGCCAGCAGGCGGACAGGGTGGCGCAATCAGCCCCAGCATTTT. Amino acid sequence: CASRRTGWRNQPQHF.

The chain employs TRBV11-3 and TRBJ1-1; 9 bases agree with TRBD1. J gave up 11 bases and V 5 bases, and 9 bases lay outside the gene matches. Germline V gene lookup returns CDR1 SGHNT and CDR2 YENEEA. The CDR3 loop spans 13 amino acids. The CDR3 DNA sequence: TGTGCCAGCAGCCCGGGACAGGGAATGTACGCTTTCTTT. This gives the protein CASSPGQGMYAFF.

This CDR3 is CASSVVGFGRGVDTQYF. The CDR3 region has the DNA TGTGCCAGCAGCGTAGTAGGATTCGGGAGAGGAGTAGATACGCAGTATTTT. The chain recombines TRBV9 with TRBJ2-3; D is possibly TRBD2 (6 bases). The length of the CDR3 is 17 residues. V was shortened by 0 bases and J by 5 bases, with 19 bases between the two germline ends. Germline V gives CDR1 SGDLS, CDR2 YYNGEE.

This sequence joins TRBV19 and TRBJ1-5, with 11 bases that match TRBD1. CDR1 is LNHDA, CDR2 SQIVND, per germline (reference sequence). The CDR3 is made up of 16 amino acids. J was trimmed by 0 bases and V by 9 bases; bases with no gene match: 7. CDR3 in DNA: TGTGCCAGCCGGCGGGACAGGGGGTTTAGCAATCAGCCCCAGCATTTT. It yields the protein CASRRDRGFSNQPQHF.

This chain connects TRBV4-3 to TRBJ1-1, with D tentatively TRBD1 (6 bases). This CDR3 region has 18 residues. Trimming pared 0 bases from V and 0 bases from J, leaving 17 bases between. The germline gives CDR1 LGHNA, CDR2 YSLEER. The CDR3 is CASSQDSWGGAMNTEAFF. The CDR3 DNA sequence: TGCGCCAGCAGCCAAGATTCGTGGGGGGGCGCGATGAACACTGAAGCTTTCTTT.

The gene calls are TRBV6-5 and TRBJ1-3, with no clear D. Looked up from germline, CDR1 is MNHEY and CDR2 is SVGAGI. Trimming removed 7 bases at V and 4 bases at J, with 8 bases between. The CDR3 is 12 residues long. The CDR3 DNA reads as TGTGCCAGCATTAGCCGGGGAAACACCATATATTTT. Its translation: CASISRGNTIYF.

The J gene is TRBJ2-7, the V gene TRBV7-2, with D maybe TRBD1 (5 bases). Germline V gives CDR1 SGHTA, CDR2 FQGNSA. Trimming removed 3 bases at V and 3 bases at J, with 15 bases between. The CDR3 length is 15 residues. The CDR3 nucleotides are TGTGCCAGCAGCTTGTCCGACAGTAGCTACTACGAGCAGTACTTC. Translation gives CASSLSDSSYYEQYF.